These 22 T cell receptor beta chains were all obtained from the same sample, sequenced in a study of STAT5B mutations in CD4+ large granular lymphocyte leukemia. The data were produced by immunoSEQ multiplex PCR, yet TCRdb's version contains in-frame clones alone and is incomplete. The sample yields about 40,000 clones, around 85% seen once. Sequenced material: CD4+ T cells from blood buffy coats. These receptor sequences come from a human donor in good health.

The chain links TRBV9 to TRBJ1-2; no reliable D call. The CDR3 spans 12 residues. Looked up from germline, CDR1 is SGDLS and CDR2 is YYNGEE. V was shortened by 0 bases and J by 4 bases, with 4 bases between the two germline ends. CDR3 sequence (DNA): TGTGCCAGCAGCGTAGAGAGCTATGGCTACACCTTC. As protein: CASSVESYGYTF. The variable domain in full, with the rest retrieved from reference TRBV9 and TRBJ1-2, is DSGVTQTPKHLITATGQRVTLRCSPRSGDLSVYWYQQSLDQGLQFLIQYYNGEERAKGNILERFSAQQFPDLHSELNLSSLELGDSALYFCASSVESYGYTFGSGTRLTVV.

The rearrangement uses TRBV4-2 and TRBJ1-5; TRBD1 matches 7 bases. CDR3 length: 14 amino acids. Looked up from germline, CDR1 is LGHNA and CDR2 is YNFKEQ. V lost 0 bases, J lost 4 bases, and 0 bases stayed unmatched. CDR3: CASSQEQGNQPQHF. CDR3 DNA: TGTGCCAGCAGCCAAGAACAGGGGAATCAGCCCCAGCATTTT.

The CDR3 spells CASRFGGSAGETQYF. The CDR3 DNA sequence: TGTGCCAGTCGCTTTGGCGGGAGTGCCGGAGAGACCCAGTACTTC. The genes are TRBV6-1 and TRBJ2-5; 7 nucleotides match TRBD2. This CDR3 has 15 residues. The V and J ends lost 9 bases and 4 bases, in that order; junction bases with no gene match: 14. Germline V gene sequence: CDR1 MNHNS, CDR2 SASEGT.

There are a few counts of this clone. The J gene is TRBJ2-7, the V gene TRBV5-4; D is perhaps TRBD2 (6 bases). The length of the CDR3 is 15 residues. Germline V CDR1 and CDR2: SGHNT, YYREEE (reference sequence). V dropped 0 bases and J dropped 6 bases, with 16 bases sitting between them. The CDR3 DNA reads as TGTGCCAGCAGCTTGGGTGGCCCAGCGGAGGGCGAGCAGTACTTC. Translating it yields CASSLGGPAEGEQYF.

V gene TRBV2 combines with J gene TRBJ1-5; possibly TRBD1 for D (6 bases). Trimming left V 5 bases short and J 0 bases short, with 8 bases between. CDR3 size: 14 residues. Germline V gene data show CDR1 as SNHLY and CDR2 as FYNNEI. CDR3 nucleotides: TGTGCCAGCAGTTGGACAGATAGCAATCAGCCCCAGCATTTT. Amino acids: CASSWTDSNQPQHF.

V is TRBV19 and J is TRBJ2-1, with TRBD2 matching 15 bases. The V gene's germline CDR1 is LNHDA and CDR2 SQIVND (reference sequence). The CDR3 is made up of 16 amino acids. Trimming cost V 8 bases and J 4 bases; bases outside gene matches: 6. CDR3 sequence (DNA): TGTGCCAGTCGGGGACTAGCGGGGGGACCATACAATGAGCAGTTCTTC. Its protein product is CASRGLAGGPYNEQFF.

The chain employs TRBV15 and TRBJ1-4; D is uncertain. CDR1 is LNHNV, CDR2 YYDKDF, per germline (reference sequence). The CDR3 runs to 13 residues. V was shortened by 0 bases and J by 14 bases, with 13 bases between the two germline ends. The CDR3 sequence is CATSRDQRDELFF. The CDR3 DNA reads TGTGCCACCAGCAGAGATCAAAGGGATGAGCTGTTTTTT.

V usage is TRBV5-5 and J usage is TRBJ2-7, with 10 bases aligning to TRBD2. The V and J ends lost 0 bases and 5 bases, in that order; junction bases with no gene match: 5. Germline CDR1 SGHKS, CDR2 YYEKEE (reference sequence). The length of the CDR3 is 15 residues. The CDR3 DNA is TGTGCCAGCAGCTTGGCTAGCGGGAGTATCCACGAGCAGTACTTC. This encodes CASSLASGSIHEQYF.

The chain combines TRBV11-2 with TRBJ2-7; 11 bases agree with TRBD2. Looked up from germline, CDR1 is SGHAT and CDR2 is FQNNGV. The CDR3 spans 16 residues. V shed 4 bases, J shed 2 bases, and the junction held 7 bases outside the gene matches. The DNA of the CDR3 is TGTGCCAGCAGCTCCCTTTTTAGCGGGAGGGCCTACGAGCAGTACTTC. Protein sequence: CASSSLFSGRAYEQYF.

The chain combines TRBV9 with TRBJ2-3; D uncertain. Germline CDR1 is SGDLS and CDR2 is YYNGEE. V lost 0 bases, J lost 3 bases, and 2 bases lay in between. This CDR3 has 12 amino acids. CDR3 coding DNA: TGTGCCAGCAGCGTAGCTACAGATACGCAGTATTTT. This encodes CASSVATDTQYF.

On this clone itself: Other DNA sequences in this sample translate to the same CDR3. The CDR3 region is CASSYSVGGDYGYTF. The CDR3 DNA reads as TGTGCCAGCAGTTACTCAGTCGGTGGTGACTATGGCTACACCTTC. V is TRBV6-5 and J is TRBJ1-2; no definite D call. The CDR3 spans 15 residues. CDR1 MNHEY and CDR2 SVGAGI come from the germline V gene. V was trimmed by 0 bases and J by 3 bases, leaving 11 bases between them.

The chain has TRBV19 and TRBJ1-5, with D tentatively TRBD1 (6 bases). Germline CDR1 and CDR2: LNHDA and SQIVND (reference sequence). Trimming shortened V by 7 bases and J by 0 bases, and 13 bases separated the two germline ends. The CDR3 consists of 15 residues. The CDR3 sequence is CASTKDRNSNQPQHF. The CDR3 coding sequence is TGTGCCAGTACCAAGGACAGAAATAGCAATCAGCCCCAGCATTTT.

Concerning this clone: Other DNA variants within this sample encode the same CDR3. The V gene is TRBV6-5, the J gene TRBJ1-1; D perhaps matches TRBD1 (5 bases). CDR3 length: 13 residues. Per germline, CDR1 MNHEY and CDR2 SVGAGI. The ends were cut back, 4 bases at V and 1 base at J, with 7 bases in the middle. DNA of the CDR3: TGTGCCAGCAGTTCCCAGGGGAACACTGAAGCTTTCTTT. As protein: CASSSQGNTEAFF.

The chain employs TRBV18 and TRBJ2-7; 9 nucleotides align to TRBD1. The CDR3 loop spans 15 amino acids. Germline CDR1 KGHSH, CDR2 LQKENI. The V segment lost 5 bases and the J segment 6 bases; nucleotides outside the gene matches: 11. The CDR3 DNA follows: TGTGCCAGCTCAGATTCGGGACAGGGATTGGGCGAGCAGTACTTC. Translated: CASSDSGQGLGEQYF.

This clone was seen only a few times. The chain joins TRBV7-2 to TRBJ1-5, with TRBD1 matching 10 bases. V trimming: 5 bases; J trimming: 7 bases; junction bases outside the gene matches: 8. Per germline, CDR1 SGHTA and CDR2 FQGNSA. CDR3 length: 15 amino acids. This chain's CDR3 is CASSLHGTGEQPQHF. CDR3 nucleotide sequence: TGTGCCAGCAGCCTCCACGGGACAGGGGAACAGCCCCAGCATTTT.

This clone has just one count. J is TRBJ2-1 and V is TRBV7-9; TRBD2 matches at 7 bases. This CDR3 region has 14 residues. The junction had 6 bases not matched to a gene; V was cut back by 2 bases and J by 8 bases. Germline loops: CDR1 SEHNR, CDR2 FQNEAQ (reference sequence). In DNA form, the CDR3 reads TGTGCCAGCAGCTTATTTTGGCTAGCGGATGAGCAGTTCTTC. It translates to CASSLFWLADEQFF.

V usage is TRBV15 and J usage is TRBJ2-1, with 10 bases identical to TRBD2. CDR3 length: 17 amino acids. CDR1 and CDR2 (germline): LNHNV, YYDKDF (reference sequence). Unmatched junction bases numbered 7, after V lost 0 bases and J lost 5 bases. This CDR3 is CATSREQGTSADNEQFF. Written as DNA, the CDR3 is TGTGCCACCAGCAGAGAACAAGGGACTAGCGCTGACAATGAGCAGTTCTTC.

The chain links TRBV2 to TRBJ1-5, with D unclear. Germline CDR1 SNHLY, CDR2 FYNNEI. The V end lost 2 bases, the J end lost 5 bases, and 10 bases lay between the germline ends. This CDR3 spans 14 amino acids. CDR3 DNA sequence: TGTGCCAGCAGTGAATCGGGGTTCCATCAGCCCCAGCATTTT. Residues: CASSESGFHQPQHF.

This clone was observed once. J is TRBJ1-1 and V is TRBV6-5; no definite D call. Between the trimmed V and J ends, which lost 0 bases and 1 base, there was a span of 9 bases. Germline values: CDR1 MNHEY, CDR2 SVGAGI. There are 15 residues in the CDR3. CDR3 sequence (DNA): TGTGCCAGCAGTTACTCAACCACAGAGAACACTGAAGCTTTCTTT. This codes for CASSYSTTENTEAFF.

This chain uses TRBV2 with TRBJ2-7; 8 positions agree with TRBD2. The CDR3 spans 14 residues. Unmatched junction bases numbered 15, after V lost 8 bases and J lost 9 bases. Per germline, CDR1 SNHLY and CDR2 FYNNEI. CDR3 protein: CASVTGLDSKGQYF. As DNA, the CDR3 is TGTGCCAGCGTAACGGGACTAGACTCGAAGGGGCAGTACTTC.

V and J are TRBV2 and TRBJ2-7; no definite D call. The CDR3 contains 15 residues. Germline loops: CDR1 SNHLY, CDR2 FYNNEI. V lost 7 bases to trimming and J lost 2 bases, with 18 bases between them. The DNA of the CDR3 is TGTGCCAGCACCCTTGAACTGAGGAAACCCTACGAGCAGTACTTC. Amino acids: CASTLELRKPYEQYF.

The chain recombines TRBV6-5 with TRBJ2-1, with 8 bases matching TRBD1. With V trimmed by 4 bases and J by 7 bases, 9 bases remained unmatched. The CDR3 has 15 amino acids. The germline gives CDR1 MNHEY, CDR2 SVGAGI. In nucleotides, the CDR3 is TGTGCCAGCAGTTCGCGCGGACAGGGTCGGAATGAGCAGTTCTTC. This translates into CASSSRGQGRNEQFF.